The source of this TCR beta chain is a study of radiotherapy plus CTLA-4 blockade in lung cancer. Study overall: Across the patients, objective responses occurred in more than 15%, and disease control in under 40%. Study-level findings and limits: TCR clones from tumors expanded in blood after radiotherapy plus ipilimumab. According to reports, early shifts in blood T cell clones, alongside interferon-beta, forecast response most accurately.

Each patient with chemo-refractory metastatic non-small-cell lung cancer was treated with focal radiation plus CTLA-4 blockade using ipilimumab. The repertoire was sequenced with immunoSEQ multiplex PCR; TCRdb's copy has only in-frame clones and lacks some. The data contain about 110,000 clones, 70% to 85% of them singletons. The CDR3 sequence is 15 residues long. The ends lost 2 bases at V and 0 bases at J; junction bases unmatched: 3. Germline V gene data show CDR1 as SGHTA and CDR2 as FQGTGA. Notes on this clone: Its target is unknown.

Sample: peripheral blood, taken from a patient treated with radiotherapy plus ipilimumab. The chain joins TRBV7-3 to TRBJ2-7, with 8 positions matching TRBD2. This receptor was taken from a human donor with non-small cell lung cancer that progressed on radiotherapy plus ipilimumab. Some clones in this sample may be carry-over from other donors' samples. The CDR3 here is CASSLRGGSSYEQYF. CDR3 sequence (DNA): TGTGCCAGCAGCTTACGGGGGGGAAGCTCCTACGAGCAGTACTTC.